The clone carrying this TCR beta chain is medium-sized. Its antigen is currently unknown. With 32 V and 13 J primers, multiplex PCR amplified the TCR beta CDR3. One entry per CDR3 protein results from TCRdb running MiXCR on the multiplex PCR reads. The sample has 13,000 or so distinct CDR3 sequences; roughly 22% are singletons. This sample stems from a study of immune heterogeneity within non-small cell lung tumors. Broader study findings: Tumor sites within a patient were found to share identical dominant CDR3 beta clonotypes, and site-unique high-frequency clones were also present.

The CDR3 contains 17 residues. V shed 6 bases and J shed 0 bases, with 18 bases lying between them. Genomic DNA extracted from bulk tumor tissue served as template. A total of about 550 ng was used per sample. Multiple widely separated biopsies were taken from each primary tumor at surgery. Each patient presented with untreated, newly diagnosed non-small cell lung cancer and received curative surgery. The donors had newly diagnosed non-small cell lung cancer and underwent surgery intended to cure it. The chain couples TRBV12-3 or TRBV12-4 to TRBJ1-5; weak D call: TRBD1 (6 bases). This TCR was sampled from a man in his sixties with non-small cell lung cancer. Sequenced material: lung tumor tissue. CDR3: CASSRGTRLYSNQPQHF. The CDR3 DNA follows: TGTGCCAGCAGCCGGGGGACAAGACTTTATAGCAATCAGCCCCAGCATTTT.